One TCR beta chain is described in this entry. How the authors handled the data: The authors estimated nucleated cell counts from reference gene primer amplification. Assay: immunoSEQ multiplex PCR; the TCRdb copy retains only in-frame clones and omits some. V, J and clone size derive from that table, while D and trimming were established from the DNA sequence. The sample carries about 75,000 clones, about four fifths recorded once. The data are from a study of blood T cell repertoires in COVID-19. Study information: COVID-19 samples collected from the United States, Italy and Spain covered acute and convalescent phases. PBMCs, B-cell-depleted T cells, or T cells were the source of the cDNA or gDNA that made up the material.

This receptor was obtained from a woman older than 75 with active or convalescent COVID-19. The specimen was peripheral blood.

CDR3 amino acids: CATRYDQTRTGAETQYF. DNA of the CDR3: TGTGCCACTCGTTATGACCAAACTAGGACAGGCGCAGAGACCCAGTACTTC. The gene calls are TRBV10-3 and TRBJ2-5; 7 bases agree with TRBD1. The CDR3 loop spans 17 amino acids. Germline V CDR1 and CDR2: ENHRY, SYGVKD. V was clipped by 10 bases and J by 4 bases; unmatched bases: 21.